This T cell receptor beta chain was profiled in a study of shared clonotypes between healthy human individuals. CD4+ cells underwent separation, giving CD45RA+ naive and CD45RA-negative memory subsets. Assay: immunoSEQ multiplex PCR; the TCRdb copy retains only in-frame clones and omits some. The table has approximately 2.1 million clones, 90% to 95% seen once. This CDR3 contains 16 residues. Germline V gene lookup returns CDR1 LGHNT and CDR2 FRNRAP. V dropped 0 bases and J dropped 0 bases, with 12 bases sitting between them. The sample consisted of naive CD4+ T cells from PBMCs. Indicated subset: CD45RA+ positively selected. V gene TRBV12-5 combines with J gene TRBJ2-7; D gene unclear. This receptor was obtained from a man aged 18-30 years in good health. Some clones in this sample may be carry-over from other donors' samples. The CDR3 coding sequence is TGTGCTAGTGGTTTGGTAGCAACTCCCAGCTCCTACGAGCAGTACTTC. Residues: CASGLVATPSSYEQYF.